This TCR beta chain was recovered during a study of blood T cell repertoires in COVID-19. Study information: COVID-19 samples collected from the United States, Italy and Spain covered acute and convalescent phases.

Original processing notes: Amplification of reference gene primers provided the estimated nucleated cell counts. The protocol was immunoSEQ multiplex PCR, while the TCRdb copy is restricted to in-frame clones and leaves out a portion. The V and J calls and clone size were taken over from that table, and D and trimming were inferred from the DNA. This table has tens of thousands of clones, about 82% appearing once. This CDR3 comprises 16 residues. The junction had 10 bases not matched to a gene; V was cut back by 4 bases and J by 3 bases. Germline CDR1 is LGHDT and CDR2 is YNNKEL (reference sequence).

This TCR derives from a man between 45 and 60 years old with active COVID-19. Material: peripheral blood. The V call is TRBV3-1 (or the pseudogene TRBV3-2), the J call TRBJ2-7, with 9 bases aligning to TRBD1. The DNA for the CDR3 is TGTGCCAGCAGCCCCTCCCCCGGACAGGGGTACTACGAGCAGTACTTC. It specifies CASSPSPGQGYYEQYF.